The rows below give T cell receptor beta chains drawn from one sample of a study of glioma-infiltrating T cells. TCRdb analysed the multiplex PCR reads with MiXCR anew, one entry per CDR3 protein. The table has around 390,000 distinct CDR3 sequences, more than 35% seen once. Sequenced: glioma tissue, nonneoplastic brain tissue, or PBMCs (not recorded which). The receptors come from a human donor with low-grade glioma or glioblastoma, undergoing nonglioma brain surgery, or in good health (not recorded which). The CDR3 runs from the conserved cysteine through the conserved F or W. D genes are given only for firm matches. Where a row states a size, it is once, few, many or the class of an expanded clone; other rows omit it.

TRBD1	few	TRBJ1-5	TRBV5-1	TGCGCCAGCAGCTTGGGGACAGGGGGCGGCAATCAGCCCCAGCATTTT	CASSLGTGGGNQPQHF
.	.	TRBJ2-7	TRBV7-9	TGTGCCAGCAGCCAATGGGACCAGGACGAGCAGTACTTC	CASSQWDQDEQYF
.	.	TRBJ2-7	TRBV3-1	TGTGCCAGCAGCCAAGGATCTGGGAATCGGGCCTACGAGCAGTACTTC	CASSQGSGNRAYEQYF
TRBD2	.	TRBJ2-3	TRBV28	TGTGCCAGCAGTTCCGGAATTAGCGGGAGTAGGACAGATACGCAGTATTTT	CASSSGISGSRTDTQYF
.	.	TRBJ2-3	TRBV6-1	TGTGCCAGCAGGCGAACCCTGGCGGCAGATACGCAGTATTTT	CASRRTLAADTQYF
.	once	TRBJ1-5	TRBV4-1	TGCGCCAGCAGCCAAGATCGGGGACCCGAAGGTCAGCCCCAGCATTTT	CASSQDRGPEGQPQHF
.	.	TRBJ2-7	TRBV7-2	TGTGCCAGCAGCTTGGCCTGGGGGGACGAGCAGTACTTC	CASSLAWGDEQYF
TRBD2	.	TRBJ2-1	TRBV20-1	TGCAGTGCCTCCCGGGTAGCGGGCTACAATGAGCAGTTCTTC	CSASRVAGYNEQFF
TRBD1	.	TRBJ2-2	TRBV25-1	TGTGCCAGCAGTGGAGGACAGGGGGGAACCGGGGAGCTGTTTTTT	CASSGGQGGTGELFF
TRBD1	few	TRBJ2-5	TRBV20-1	TGCAGTGCTGGGGACAGGGTGCAAGAGACCCAGTACTTC	CSAGDRVQETQYF
.	many	TRBJ2-1	TRBV20-1	TGCAGTGCTAGACTCCCCCCAAGGAACAATGAGCAGTTCTTC	CSARLPPRNNEQFF
TRBD2	once	TRBJ2-1	TRBV5-4	TGTGCCAGCAGCCTAGGACTAGCGGGAGATGAGCAGTTCTTC	CASSLGLAGDEQFF
.	few	TRBJ1-1	TRBV5-1	TGCGCCAGCAGCTTGGCATCCGTTGCAGGGGCTTTCTTT	CASSLASVAGAFF
.	.	TRBJ2-7	TRBV2	TGTGCCAGCAGTGATGACAGCCCCTACGAGCAGTACTTC	CASSDDSPYEQYF
TRBD2	many	TRBJ2-1	TRBV27	TGTGCCAGCAGTCCGTTAGCGGGAGGGATGGGTGAGCAGTTCTTC	CASSPLAGGMGEQFF
.	.	TRBJ2-1	TRBV4-1	.	CASSQWAPGSSVLF
.	many	TRBJ1-5	TRBV6-2/TRBV6-3	TGTGCCAGCAGCTTAGGTTTGAATCAGCCCCAGCATTTT	CASSLGLNQPQHF
TRBD1	.	TRBJ2-7	TRBV25-1	TGTGCCAGCCGAGACCTCCAAGCGGGGACAGGGGGCGGTTACGAGCAGTACTTC	CASRDLQAGTGGGYEQYF
.	many	TRBJ2-7	TRBV20-1	TGCAGTGCTAGTGTGGGTCAGGCAGCCTACGAGCAGTACTTC	CSASVGQAAYEQYF
.	.	TRBJ1-1	TRBV7-2	TGTGCCAGCAGCTTAGCGGCAACCCACACTGAAGCTTTCTTT	CASSLAATHTEAFF
.	many	TRBJ1-5	TRBV6-2/TRBV6-3	TGTGCCAGCAGTTACTCAGCCCCGTCAATCAGGCCCCAGCATTTT	CASSYSAPSIRPQHF
.	.	TRBJ1-3	TRBV15	TGTGCCACCAGCAGATCCCGGGATGGAAACACCATATATTTT	CATSRSRDGNTIYF
.	few	TRBJ2-1	TRBV7-3	TGTGCCAGCAGCTTAACCGCCCCCAGCGGATCCTACAATGAGCAGTTCTTC	CASSLTAPSGSYNEQFF
TRBD2	few	TRBJ2-7	TRBV7-2	TGTGCCAGCAGCCTGGGGCTAGCGGGAGGTGGGACCTACGAGCAGTACTTC	CASSLGLAGGGTYEQYF
.	many	TRBJ2-2	TRBV27	TGTGCCAGCAGTTTATCGATCCAGGTGAACACCGGGGAGCTGTTTTTT	CASSLSIQVNTGELFF
.	.	TRBJ2-1	TRBV2	TGTGCCAGCAATGATGACGGAGACAATGAGCAGTTCTTC	CASNDDGDNEQFF
.	.	TRBJ1-2	TRBV10-3	TGTGCCATCAGTGTTTACGGTCCCGGGGCCTATGGCTACACCTTC	CAISVYGPGAYGYTF
.	many	TRBJ1-1	TRBV5-1	TGTGCCAGCAGCTTAGCGTGGGGGACTGAAGCTTTCTTT	CASSLAWGTEAFF
TRBD1	.	TRBJ2-2	TRBV4-1	TGTGCCAGCAGTTACAGGGGCGGGGAGCTGTTTTTT	CASSYRGGELFF
.	many	TRBJ1-4	TRBV7-9	TGTGCCAGCAGCTTATGGGGTCCCGGTGAAAAACTGTTTTTT	CASSLWGPGEKLFF
TRBD1	few	TRBJ1-5	TRBV12-3/TRBV12-4	TGTGCCAGCAGTTTAGTCGGGACAGGGGGCTCTCAGCCCCAGCATTTT	CASSLVGTGGSQPQHF
TRBD2	many	TRBJ2-7	TRBV6-1	TGTGCCAGCAGAGAGAGACTAGCGGGAGGGCCGTTCTCCTACTTC	CASRERLAGGPFSYF
.	.	TRBJ1-2	TRBV7-2	TGTGCCAGCAGCCCCCGGCGGGGTGCGGATCAGGGCTACACCTTC	CASSPRRGADQGYTF
.	few	TRBJ1-1	TRBV7-2	TGTGCCAGCAGCTTGCAGGGGCGACAGACTGAAGCTTTCTTT	CASSLQGRQTEAFF
.	many	TRBJ1-2	TRBV27	TGTGCCAGCAGTTTAGGAGCCAGCGCTAACTATGGCTACACCTTC	CASSLGASANYGYTF
TRBD1	many	TRBJ1-1	TRBV20-1	TGCAGTGCTATCCAGGGGGGGAACACTGAAGCTTTCTTT	CSAIQGGNTEAFF
.	.	TRBJ2-7	TRBV4-1	TGCGCCAGCAGCCCCCAAGCGTTCTCCTACGAGCAGTACTTC	CASSPQAFSYEQYF
TRBD1	.	TRBJ1-2	TRBV4-1	TGCGCCAGTAGCCGTCTTGGACAGGAAGCTAACTATGGCTACACCTTC	CASSRLGQEANYGYTF
TRBD1	once	TRBJ2-7	TRBV5-1	TGCGCCAGCAGCACGGCAGGGGGTACCTACGAGCAGTACTTC	CASSTAGGTYEQYF
.	many	TRBJ2-1	TRBV28	TGTGCCAGCAGTTTCAGTTGGCCGCGGGGTGAGCAGTTCTTC	CASSFSWPRGEQFF
.	.	TRBJ1-6	TRBV27	TGTGCCAGCAGTAAGGGGATTTATAATTCACCCCTCCACTTT	CASSKGIYNSPLHF
TRBD1	once	TRBJ2-7	TRBV28	TGTGCCAGCAGTTCCTGGACAGGATCCTCCTACCAGCAGTACTTC	CASSSWTGSSYQQYF
TRBD2	many	TRBJ2-1	TRBV27	TGTGCCAGCAGTTTTACCGGGACTAGCGATGAGCAGTTCTTC	CASSFTGTSDEQFF
TRBD1	many	TRBJ2-3	TRBV28	TGTGCCAGCAGTTCGGGACAGGACCCAGATACGCAGTATTTT	CASSSGQDPDTQYF
.	.	TRBJ2-1	TRBV7-3	TGTGCCAGCAGCTTAACGCAGGAGACTTACAATGAGCAGTTCTTC	CASSLTQETYNEQFF
TRBD2	.	TRBJ2-1	TRBV29-1	TGCAGCGTTGAAGAACTAGCGGGGTACAATGAGCAGTTCTTC	CSVEELAGYNEQFF
TRBD2	few	TRBJ2-7	TRBV19	TGTGCCAGTACCCGGGGGGGTGACGAGCAGTACTTC	CASTRGGDEQYF
.	.	TRBJ1-5	TRBV7-2	TGTGCCAGCAGCTTCGGCAGGTCAACCCCCCAGCATTTT	CASSFGRSTPQHF
.	many	TRBJ1-1	TRBV6-6	TGTGCCAGCAGTTATGGTAGTGAGACTGAAGCTTTCTTT	CASSYGSETEAFF
.	.	TRBJ2-1	TRBV6-5	TGTGCCAGCAGTTACCGCCGGGTCTGGAATGAGCAGTTCTTC	CASSYRRVWNEQFF
.	.	TRBJ2-7	TRBV7-2	TGTGCCAGCAGCTTGGATTCGACGCGTAGGGGGGGACAGCGGTACTTC	CASSLDSTRRGGQRYF
.	.	TRBJ2-3	TRBV12-3/TRBV12-4	TGTGCCAGCAGTTTTAGCAGCCCAGATACGCAGTATTTT	CASSFSSPDTQYF
TRBD1	.	TRBJ1-2	TRBV2	TGTGCCAGCAGGGACGACAGGGTCAGGGGCTACACCTTC	CASRDDRVRGYTF